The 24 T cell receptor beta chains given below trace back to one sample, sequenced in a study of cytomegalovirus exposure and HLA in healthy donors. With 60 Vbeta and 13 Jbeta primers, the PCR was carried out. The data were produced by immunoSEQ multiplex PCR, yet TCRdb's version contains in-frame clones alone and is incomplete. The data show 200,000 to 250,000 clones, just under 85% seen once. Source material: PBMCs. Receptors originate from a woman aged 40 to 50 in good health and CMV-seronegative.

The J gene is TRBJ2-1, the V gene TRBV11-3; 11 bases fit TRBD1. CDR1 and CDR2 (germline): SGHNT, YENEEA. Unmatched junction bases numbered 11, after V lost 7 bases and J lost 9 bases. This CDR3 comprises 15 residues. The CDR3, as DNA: TGTGCCAGCACCTTCCCAGGACAGGGGGCAATTGAGCAGTTCTTC. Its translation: CASTFPGQGAIEQFF.

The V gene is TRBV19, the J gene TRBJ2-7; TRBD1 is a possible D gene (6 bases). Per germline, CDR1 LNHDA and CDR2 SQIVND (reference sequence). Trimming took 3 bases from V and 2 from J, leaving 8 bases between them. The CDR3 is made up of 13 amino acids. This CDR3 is CASSMSGAYEQYF. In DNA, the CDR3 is TGTGCCAGTAGTATGTCAGGGGCCTACGAGCAGTACTTC.

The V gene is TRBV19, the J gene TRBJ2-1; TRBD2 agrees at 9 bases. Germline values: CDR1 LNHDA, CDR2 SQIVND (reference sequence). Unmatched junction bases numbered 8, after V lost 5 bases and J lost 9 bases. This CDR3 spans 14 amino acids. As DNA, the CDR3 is TGTGCCAGTAGTCTCCAGCGGGGGGTCTCTGAGCAGTTCTTC. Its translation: CASSLQRGVSEQFF.

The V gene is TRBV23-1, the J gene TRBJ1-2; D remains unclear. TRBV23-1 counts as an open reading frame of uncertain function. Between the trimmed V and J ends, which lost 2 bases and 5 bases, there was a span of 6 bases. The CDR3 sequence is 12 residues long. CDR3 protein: CASSQRRYGYTF. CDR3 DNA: TGCGCCAGCAGTCAAAGGCGGTATGGCTACACCTTC.

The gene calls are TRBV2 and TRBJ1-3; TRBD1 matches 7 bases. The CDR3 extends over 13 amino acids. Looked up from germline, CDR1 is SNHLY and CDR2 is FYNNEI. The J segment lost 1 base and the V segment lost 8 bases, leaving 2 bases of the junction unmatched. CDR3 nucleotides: TGTGCCAGCCGGGACAGTTCTGGAAACACCATATATTTT. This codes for CASRDSSGNTIYF.

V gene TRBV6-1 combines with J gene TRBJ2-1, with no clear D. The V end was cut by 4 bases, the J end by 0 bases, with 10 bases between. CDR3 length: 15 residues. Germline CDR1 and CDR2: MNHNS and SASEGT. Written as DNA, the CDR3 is TGTGCCAGCAGTGCGACACCGAACTCCTACAATGAGCAGTTCTTC. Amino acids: CASSATPNSYNEQFF.

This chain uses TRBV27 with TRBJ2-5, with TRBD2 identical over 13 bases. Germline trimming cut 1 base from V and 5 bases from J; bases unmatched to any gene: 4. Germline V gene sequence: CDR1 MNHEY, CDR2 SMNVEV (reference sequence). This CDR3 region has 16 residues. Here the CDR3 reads CASSLFPGLAGETQYF. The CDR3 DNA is TGTGCCAGCAGTTTATTTCCGGGACTAGCGGGGGAGACCCAGTACTTC.

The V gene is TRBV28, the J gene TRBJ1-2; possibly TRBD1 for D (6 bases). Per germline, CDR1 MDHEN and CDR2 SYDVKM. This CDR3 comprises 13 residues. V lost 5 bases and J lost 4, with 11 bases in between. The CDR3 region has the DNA TGTGCCAGCAGTCAAGGGACATCCTATGGCTACACCTTC. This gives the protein CASSQGTSYGYTF.

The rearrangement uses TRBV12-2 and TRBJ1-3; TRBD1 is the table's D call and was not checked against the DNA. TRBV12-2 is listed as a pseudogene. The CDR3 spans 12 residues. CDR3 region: CASRQVRNTIYF. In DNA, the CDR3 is TGTGCAAGTCGACAAGTTCGAAACACCATATATTTT.

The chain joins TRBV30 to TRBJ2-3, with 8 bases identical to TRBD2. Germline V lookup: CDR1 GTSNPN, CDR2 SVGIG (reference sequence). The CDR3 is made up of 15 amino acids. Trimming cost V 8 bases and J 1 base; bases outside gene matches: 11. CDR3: CARGGPSVGTDTQYF. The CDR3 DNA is TGTGCCCGGGGGGGACCCTCGGTCGGCACAGATACGCAGTATTTT.

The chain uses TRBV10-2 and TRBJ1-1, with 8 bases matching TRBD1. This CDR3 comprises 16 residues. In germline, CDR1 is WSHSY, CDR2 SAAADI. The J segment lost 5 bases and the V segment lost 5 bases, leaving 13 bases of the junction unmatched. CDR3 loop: CASSYPPGGGWTEAFF. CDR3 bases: TGCGCCAGCAGTTACCCTCCAGGGGGCGGATGGACTGAAGCTTTCTTT.

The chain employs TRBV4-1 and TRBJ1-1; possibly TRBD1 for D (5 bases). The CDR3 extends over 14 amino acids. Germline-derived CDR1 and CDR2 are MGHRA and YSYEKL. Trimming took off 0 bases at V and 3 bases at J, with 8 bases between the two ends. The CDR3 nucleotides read TGCGCCAGCAGCCAAGATCGGGGGGACACTGAAGCTTTCTTT. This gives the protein CASSQDRGDTEAFF.

The CDR3: CSVTFSGRGSNQPQHF. In DNA form, the CDR3 reads TGCAGCGTTACGTTCTCTGGGCGTGGTAGCAATCAGCCCCAGCATTTT. This sequence joins TRBV29-1 and TRBJ1-5; the D is unclear. V was shortened by 5 bases and J by 0 bases, with 17 bases between the two germline ends. From germline, CDR1 is SQVTM and CDR2 ANQGSEA. This CDR3 region has 16 residues. The full variable domain, completed using reference TRBV29-1 and TRBJ1-5, is SAVISQKPSRDICQRGTSLTIQCQVDSQVTMMFWYRQQPGQSLTLIATANQGSEATYESGFVIDKFPISRPNLTFSTLTVSNMSPEDSSIYLCSVTFSGRGSNQPQHFGDGTRLSIL.

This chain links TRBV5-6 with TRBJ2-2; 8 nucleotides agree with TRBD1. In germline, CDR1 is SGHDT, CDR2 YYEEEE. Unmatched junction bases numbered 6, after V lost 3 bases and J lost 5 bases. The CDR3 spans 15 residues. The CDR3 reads CASSSPGGATGELFF. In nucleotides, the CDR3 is TGTGCCAGCAGCTCCCCAGGGGGCGCAACCGGGGAGCTGTTTTTT.

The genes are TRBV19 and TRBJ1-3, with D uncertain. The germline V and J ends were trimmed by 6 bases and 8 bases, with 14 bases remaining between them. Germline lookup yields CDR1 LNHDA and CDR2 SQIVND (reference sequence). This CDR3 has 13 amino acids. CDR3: CASSSTLQDTIYF. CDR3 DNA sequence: TGTGCCAGTAGCTCCACACTGCAGGACACCATATATTTT. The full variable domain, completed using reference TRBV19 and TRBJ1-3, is DGGITQSPKYLFRKEGQNVTLSCEQNLNHDAMYWYRQDPGQGLRLIYYSQIVNDFQKGDIAEGYSVSREKKESFPLTVTSAQKNPTAFYLCASSSTLQDTIYFGEGSWLTVV.

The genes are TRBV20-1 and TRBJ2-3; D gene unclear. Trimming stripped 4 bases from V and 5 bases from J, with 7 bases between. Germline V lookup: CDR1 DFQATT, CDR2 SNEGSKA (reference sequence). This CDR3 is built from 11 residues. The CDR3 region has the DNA TGCAGTGCTAATAGAGAAGATACGCAGTATTTT. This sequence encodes CSANREDTQYF.

CDR3 nucleotides: TGTGCCAGCAGCAAACCGGGACAACGGGACGGGGAGCTGTTTTTT. Protein product: CASSKPGQRDGELFF. This sequence joins TRBV9 and TRBJ2-2; tentatively, D is TRBD1 (6 bases). Germline lookup yields CDR1 SGDLS and CDR2 YYNGEE. The CDR3 totals 15 residues. V was cut by 4 bases and J by 7 bases, with 17 bases left in between.

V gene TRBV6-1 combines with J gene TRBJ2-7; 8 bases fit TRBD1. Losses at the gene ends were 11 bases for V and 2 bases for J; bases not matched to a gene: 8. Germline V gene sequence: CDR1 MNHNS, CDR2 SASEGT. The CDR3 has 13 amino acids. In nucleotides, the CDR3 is TGTGCCTCAGCAATGGACAGGGCCTACGAGCAGTACTTC. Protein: CASAMDRAYEQYF.

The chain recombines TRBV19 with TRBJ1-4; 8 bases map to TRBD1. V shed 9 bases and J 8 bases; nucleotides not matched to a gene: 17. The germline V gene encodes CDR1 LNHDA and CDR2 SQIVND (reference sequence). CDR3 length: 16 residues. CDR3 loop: CASTSPPGGIREKLFF. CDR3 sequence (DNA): TGTGCCAGCACTAGCCCCCCAGGGGGCATTCGGGAAAAACTGTTTTTT.

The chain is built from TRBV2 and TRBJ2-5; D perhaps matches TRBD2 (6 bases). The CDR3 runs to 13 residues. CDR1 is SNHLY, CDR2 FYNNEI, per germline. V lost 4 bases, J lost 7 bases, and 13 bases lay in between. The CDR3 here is CASSAGQGGTQYF. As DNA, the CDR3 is TGTGCCAGCAGTGCTGGGCAGGGAGGGACCCAGTACTTC. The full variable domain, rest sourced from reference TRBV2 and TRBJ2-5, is EPEVTQTPSHQVTQMGQEVILRCVPISNHLYFYWYRQILGQKVEFLVSFYNNEISEKSEIFDDQFSVERPDGSNFTLKIRSTKLEDSAMYFCASSAGQGGTQYFGPGTRLLVL.

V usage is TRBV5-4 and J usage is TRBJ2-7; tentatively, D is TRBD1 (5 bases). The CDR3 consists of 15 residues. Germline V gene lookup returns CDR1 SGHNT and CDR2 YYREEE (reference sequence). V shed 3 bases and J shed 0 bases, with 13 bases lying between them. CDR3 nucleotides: TGTGCCAGCAGCTCGCCTCAGGGCCACTCCTACGAGCAGTACTTC. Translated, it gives CASSSPQGHSYEQYF.

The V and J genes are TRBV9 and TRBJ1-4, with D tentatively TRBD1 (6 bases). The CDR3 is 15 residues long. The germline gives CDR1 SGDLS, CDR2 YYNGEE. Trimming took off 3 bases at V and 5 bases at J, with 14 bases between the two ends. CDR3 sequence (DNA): TGTGCCAGCAGCGGAGGGGGAAATCAGAATGAAAAACTGTTTTTT. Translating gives CASSGGGNQNEKLFF.

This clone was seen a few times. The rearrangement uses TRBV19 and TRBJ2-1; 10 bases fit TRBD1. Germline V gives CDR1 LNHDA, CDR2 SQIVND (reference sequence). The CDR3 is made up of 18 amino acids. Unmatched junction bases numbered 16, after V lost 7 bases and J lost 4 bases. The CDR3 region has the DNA TGTGCCAGTAATACCGGGACAGGGGTAACCCGGCTTTACAATGAGCAGTTCTTC. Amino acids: CASNTGTGVTRLYNEQFF.

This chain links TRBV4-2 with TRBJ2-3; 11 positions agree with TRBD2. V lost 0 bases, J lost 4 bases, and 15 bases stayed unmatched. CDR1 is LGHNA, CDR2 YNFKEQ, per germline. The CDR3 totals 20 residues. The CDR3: CASSQDPIFSGGAPADTQYF. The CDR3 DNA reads TGTGCCAGCAGCCAAGATCCCATCTTTAGCGGGGGGGCCCCCGCAGATACGCAGTATTTT.